This TCR beta chain was identified during a study of blood T cell repertoires in COVID-19. Looking at the study overall: From the United States, Italy and Spain came samples of acute and convalescent COVID-19. The cDNA or gDNA used as material had been derived from T cells, B-cell-depleted T cells, or PBMCs.

CDR3 size: 15 residues. Germline assignment: CDR1 SGHRS and CDR2 YFSETQ. The V and J ends lost 3 bases and 3 bases respectively, with 10 bases between them. Original analysis: Reference gene primers were amplified, and this amplification served to estimate nucleated cell counts. Profiled with immunoSEQ multiplex PCR; TCRdb holds only in-frame clones, not every one. V and J calls and clone size are as listed in that table; D and trimming were resolved from the DNA. The sample shows approximately 130,000 clones, 55% to 70% of them seen only once. The rearrangement joins TRBV5-1 to TRBJ2-6, with D maybe TRBD1 (6 bases). The sample consisted of peripheral blood. The TCR was taken from a woman aged 70-85 years with acute or convalescent COVID-19. This CDR3 is CASSSQGGGANVLTF. CDR3 DNA: TGCGCCAGCAGCTCACAGGGCGGTGGGGCCAACGTCCTGACTTTC.